A single T cell receptor (beta chain) is shown here with its context. This entry belongs to a study of blood T cell repertoires in COVID-19. Background on the study: Acute and convalescent COVID-19 samples came from the United States, Italy and Spain.

The table came from immunoSEQ multiplex PCR; TCRdb's copy has only in-frame clones and leaves some out. Of roughly 400,000 clones detected, 90% appear once; the ten largest clones hold 0.6%. Germline CDR1 and CDR2: SGHNT and YYREEE (reference sequence). The CDR3 sequence is 18 residues long. V lost 0 bases, J lost 5 bases, and 6 bases stayed unmatched. This chain connects TRBV5-4 to TRBJ2-2, with 14 bases aligning to TRBD2. The specimen was PBMCs or T cells enriched from blood (not recorded which). The sequence was collected from a man in his late teens or twenties who had recovered from COVID-19. The CDR3 loop is CASSLGGTSGSRTGELFF. The DNA of the CDR3 is TGTGCCAGCAGCTTGGGGGGGACTAGCGGGAGTCGGACCGGGGAGCTGTTTTTT.